This is a list of T cell receptor beta chains from one sample in a study of blood T cell repertoires in COVID-19. Libraries were prepared by immunoSEQ multiplex PCR; TCRdb keeps only in-frame clonotypes and omits some of them. The sample includes over 70,000 clones, approximately 76% of them seen just once. The sequencing input was peripheral blood. The receptor set was obtained from a man between 65 and 85 years old with acute or convalescent COVID-19. Each CDR3 is given with its conserved first and last residue. Some rows mark clone size as missing; the rest say once, few, many or name a class of expanded clone.

j_call: TRBJ2-7
clone_size: NA
v_call: TRBV6-1
cdr3_aa: CASSEYLGLMYEQYF

j_call: TRBJ1-1
clone_size: few
v_call: TRBV19
cdr3_aa: CASGSQGARGTEAFF

j_call: TRBJ1-1
clone_size: once
v_call: TRBV25-1
cdr3_aa: CASSELTTNTEAFF

j_call: TRBJ2-7
clone_size: NA
v_call: TRBV7-9
cdr3_aa: CASSTRDRAYEQYF

j_call: TRBJ1-1
clone_size: NA
v_call: TRBV7-9
cdr3_aa: CASSSPAVTPNTEAFF

j_call: TRBJ1-3
clone_size: few
v_call: TRBV12-5
cdr3_aa: CASGLTAFSGNTIYF

j_call: TRBJ2-3
clone_size: NA
v_call: TRBV15
cdr3_aa: CATSRDPHLAGAGTDTQYF

j_call: TRBJ1-1
clone_size: NA
v_call: TRBV5-1
cdr3_aa: CASSLNGASNTEAFF

j_call: TRBJ2-3
clone_size: NA
v_call: TRBV5-1
cdr3_aa: CASSGGLAGVIADTQYF

j_call: TRBJ1-4
clone_size: NA
v_call: TRBV5-1
cdr3_aa: CASSFGDPNEKLFF

j_call: TRBJ1-4
clone_size: NA
v_call: TRBV5-5
cdr3_aa: CASSSPGQGAEKLFF

j_call: TRBJ1-1
clone_size: once
v_call: TRBV5-4
cdr3_aa: CASSSKPGQGKTEAFF

j_call: TRBJ1-4
clone_size: few
v_call: TRBV5-6
cdr3_aa: CASSLRRQGATNEKLFF

j_call: TRBJ1-5
clone_size: NA
v_call: TRBV19
cdr3_aa: CASSRGSYSNQPQHF

j_call: TRBJ2-5
clone_size: NA
v_call: TRBV29-1
cdr3_aa: CSVAWTGETQYF

j_call: TRBJ1-2
clone_size: NA
v_call: TRBV5-6
cdr3_aa: CASSLDRVYGYTF

j_call: TRBJ1-5
clone_size: NA
v_call: TRBV5-5
cdr3_aa: CASSLQGNSNQPQHF

j_call: TRBJ2-5
clone_size: NA
v_call: TRBV7-6
cdr3_aa: CASSLGRRTGGPETQYF

j_call: TRBJ1-4
clone_size: few
v_call: TRBV24-1
cdr3_aa: CATSSGNNEKLFF

j_call: TRBJ1-2
clone_size: few
v_call: TRBV9
cdr3_aa: CASSVGGLNYGYTF

j_call: TRBJ1-6
clone_size: few
v_call: TRBV6-1
cdr3_aa: CASSGERGASYNSPLHF

j_call: TRBJ1-6
clone_size: NA
v_call: TRBV27
cdr3_aa: CASSLQGFAPLHF

j_call: TRBJ1-3
clone_size: NA
v_call: TRBV7-2
cdr3_aa: CASSRSGNTIYF

j_call: TRBJ1-1
clone_size: few
v_call: TRBV6-1
cdr3_aa: CASSEAIQNTEAFF

j_call: TRBJ2-2
clone_size: NA
v_call: TRBV27
cdr3_aa: CASSLYNGGELFF

j_call: TRBJ2-3
clone_size: once
v_call: TRBV7-2
cdr3_aa: CASSLAFKVSGDTQYF

j_call: TRBJ1-1
clone_size: NA
v_call: TRBV7-8
cdr3_aa: CASSDRYRAEAFF

j_call: TRBJ1-1
clone_size: NA
v_call: TRBV7-9
cdr3_aa: CASSLGQGKTEAFF

j_call: TRBJ1-2
clone_size: NA
v_call: TRBV2
cdr3_aa: CASSEYRDTYGYTF

j_call: TRBJ2-2
clone_size: few
v_call: TRBV6-6
cdr3_aa: CASKAGAENTGELFF

j_call: TRBJ1-5
clone_size: few
v_call: TRBV5-1
cdr3_aa: CASSPGTAMNQPQHF

j_call: TRBJ1-1
clone_size: NA
v_call: TRBV6-1
cdr3_aa: CASSEYRGRGEAFF

j_call: TRBJ2-7
clone_size: NA
v_call: TRBV7-2
cdr3_aa: CASSLGTGAHLYEQYF

j_call: TRBJ2-5
clone_size: many
v_call: TRBV2
cdr3_aa: CASEDKGERETQYF

j_call: TRBJ1-2
clone_size: once
v_call: TRBV5-1
cdr3_aa: CASSLEGRTIANYGYTF

j_call: TRBJ1-5
clone_size: once
v_call: TRBV4-2
cdr3_aa: CASSHAGGGNQPQHF

j_call: TRBJ2-2
clone_size: NA
v_call: TRBV5-1
cdr3_aa: CASSWASGGGELFF

j_call: TRBJ1-4
clone_size: once
v_call: TRBV5-6
cdr3_aa: CASSLGQNEKLFF

j_call: TRBJ1-1
clone_size: NA
v_call: TRBV7-2
cdr3_aa: CASSLEGSGWNTEAFF

j_call: TRBJ1-1
clone_size: once
v_call: TRBV7-9
cdr3_aa: CASSPVGHLNTEAFF

j_call: TRBJ2-3
clone_size: NA
v_call: TRBV27
cdr3_aa: CASSLSDYSTDTQYF

j_call: TRBJ2-5
clone_size: NA
v_call: TRBV5-4
cdr3_aa: CASSLDRGIGKTQYF

j_call: TRBJ1-1
clone_size: NA
v_call: TRBV5-1
cdr3_aa: CASSSGSGTEAFF

j_call: TRBJ1-2
clone_size: few
v_call: TRBV2
cdr3_aa: CASSEAPYRYGYTF

j_call: TRBJ2-2
clone_size: NA
v_call: TRBV19
cdr3_aa: CASSALSGQGSTGELFF

j_call: TRBJ1-2
clone_size: few
v_call: TRBV7-9
cdr3_aa: CASSPGLLNYGYTF

j_call: TRBJ2-7
clone_size: NA
v_call: TRBV28
cdr3_aa: CASSLGGSSYEQYF

j_call: TRBJ2-2
clone_size: NA
v_call: TRBV19
cdr3_aa: CASTTLVAGGDTGELFF

j_call: TRBJ2-2
clone_size: NA
v_call: TRBV19
cdr3_aa: CASSIDHGRGTGELFF

j_call: TRBJ1-2
clone_size: NA
v_call: TRBV19
cdr3_aa: CASSSHEDRGGGYTF

j_call: TRBJ2-5
clone_size: NA
v_call: TRBV5-4
cdr3_aa: CASSLGQGAGTQYF

j_call: TRBJ2-2
clone_size: NA
v_call: TRBV7-2
cdr3_aa: CASSNTQDGELFF

j_call: TRBJ2-3
clone_size: NA
v_call: TRBV12-5
cdr3_aa: CASGFGLAGADTQYF

j_call: TRBJ2-2
clone_size: few
v_call: TRBV6-4
cdr3_aa: CASSDSLDSGELFF